Listed here are 26 T cell receptor beta chains from one sample, sequenced in a study of CD8+ T cells in alopecia areata. Stated treatment: oral pan-JAK inhibitor, 5-10 mg twice daily. After isolation, RNA underwent reverse transcription to generate cDNA as the sequencing template. Sequencing used immunoSEQ multiplex PCR; TCRdb keeps in-frame clones, though not all of them. The sample carries some 190,000 clones, around 64% recorded once. The sample in question was CD4+ T cells sorted from blood, obtained between weeks 49 and 50, from a patient treated with tofacitinib. Receptor source: a human donor with alopecia areata.

The chain employs TRBV29-1 and TRBJ1-1; D might be TRBD1 (5 bases). The CDR3 contains 14 residues. Per the germline V gene, CDR1 is SQVTM and CDR2 is ANQGSEA. With 5 bases removed from V and 2 bases from J, the gap between germline ends came to 15 bases. The CDR3 nucleotides read TGCAGCGTTAAAGGGCGGCAGGGAAACACTGAAGCTTTCTTT. Translation gives CSVKGRQGNTEAFF.

This chain links TRBV29-1 with TRBJ1-1; D is ambiguous. Germline V lookup: CDR1 SQVTM, CDR2 ANQGSEA. V gave up 4 bases and J gave up 4 bases, with 13 bases separating them. The CDR3 runs to 13 residues. CDR3 in DNA: TGCAGCGTTGTGGGTCGTTTAGGCACTGAAGCTTTCTTT. Its protein product is CSVVGRLGTEAFF.

The chain links TRBV7-2 to TRBJ2-7, with 7 nucleotides matching TRBD2. The CDR3 contains 14 residues. V was pared by 4 bases and J by 2 bases, with 5 bases of the junction left unmatched. CDR1 and CDR2 from the germline V gene are SGHTA and FQGNSA. CDR3 nucleotide sequence: TGTGCCAGCAGCTCCAGACGGGGGGCCTACGAGCAGTACTTC. Protein: CASSSRRGAYEQYF. The full variable domain, with the rest looked up from reference TRBV7-2 and TRBJ2-7, is GAGVSQSPSNKVTEKGKDVELRCDPISGHTALYWYRQSLGQGLEFLIYFQGNSAPDKSGLPSDRFSAERTGGSVSTLTIQRTQQEDSAVYLCASSSRRGAYEQYFGPGTRLTVT.

This clone was detected only a few times. The chain is built from TRBV4-3 and TRBJ2-5; maybe TRBD1 (6 bases). Trimming removed 1 base at V and 0 bases at J, with 6 bases between. Germline CDR1 and CDR2: LGHNA and YSLEER. CDR3 length: 14 amino acids. CDR3 DNA sequence: TGCGCCAGCAGCCAAGGACAGGACCAAGAGACCCAGTACTTC. The encoded protein is CASSQGQDQETQYF.

V gene TRBV15 combines with J gene TRBJ1-3; the match to TRBD1 covers 7 bases. With V trimmed by 0 bases and J by 7 bases, 0 bases remained unmatched. This CDR3 spans 13 amino acids. Germline V gene sequence: CDR1 LNHNV, CDR2 YYDKDF (reference sequence). CDR3 amino acids: CATSRDRGNTIYF. In nucleotides, the CDR3 is TGTGCCACCAGCAGAGACAGGGGGAACACCATATATTTT.

This chain links TRBV11-2 with TRBJ2-5; D is tentatively TRBD1 or TRBD2 (5 bases each). The CDR3 is 16 amino acids. The V gene lost 5 bases and the J gene lost 5 bases, with 21 bases spanning the gap. In germline, CDR1 is SGHAT, CDR2 FQNNGV. The CDR3 is CASSLYQLLEGETQYF. The DNA of the CDR3 is TGTGCCAGCAGCCTCTACCAATTACTAGAGGGGGAGACCCAGTACTTC. The variable domain in full, with the rest retrieved from reference TRBV11-2 and TRBJ2-5, is EAGVAQSPRYKIIEKRQSVAFWCNPISGHATLYWYQQILGQGPKLLIQFQNNGVVDDSQLPKDRFSAERLKGVDSTLKIQPAKLEDSAVYLCASSLYQLLEGETQYFGPGTRLLVL.

The CDR3 DNA reads TGTGCCAGCAGCAGGACAGGGAACACTGAAGCTTTCTTT. This gives the protein CASSRTGNTEAFF. This chain joins TRBV7-3 and TRBJ1-1; TRBD1 matches 7 bases. Germline V lookup: CDR1 SGHTA, CDR2 FQGTGA. The CDR3 consists of 13 residues. Trimming removed 5 bases from V and 1 base from J; junction bases left unmatched: 1.

This clone occurred a few times. V and J are TRBV4-3 and TRBJ1-2; TRBD1 aligns across 7 bases. CDR1 is LGHNA, CDR2 YSLEER, per germline. V trimming: 0 bases; J trimming: 4 bases; junction bases outside the gene matches: 5. This CDR3 spans 15 amino acids. CDR3 nucleotide sequence: TGCGCCAGCAGCCAAGATAATGAGGGGGCCTATGGCTACACCTTC. Its protein is CASSQDNEGAYGYTF.

The V call is TRBV2, the J call TRBJ1-1, with TRBD1 matching 9 bases. This CDR3 region has 16 residues. The trim removed 6 bases at V and 3 bases at J, leaving 11 bases unmatched. Germline lookup yields CDR1 SNHLY and CDR2 FYNNEI. The CDR3 DNA sequence: TGTGCCAGCAGAGCCGGGACAGGGATTGGAGACACTGAAGCTTTCTTT. It codes for CASRAGTGIGDTEAFF.

CDR3: CASSDDGTLYGYTF. The CDR3 region has the DNA TGTGCCAGCAGTGATGATGGGACTCTCTATGGCTACACCTTC. This chain uses TRBV25-1 with TRBJ1-2, with D maybe TRBD1 (5 bases). The V end was cut by 3 bases, the J end by 4 bases, with 12 bases between. Germline V gene lookup returns CDR1 MGHDK and CDR2 SYGVNS. CDR3 size: 14 residues.

This clone was observed a few times. The J gene is TRBJ1-2, the V gene TRBV30; TRBD1 is a possible D gene (6 bases). Germline V gene data show CDR1 as GTSNPN and CDR2 as SVGIG (reference sequence). Trimming cost V 2 bases and J 2 bases, with 9 bases left between them. There are 13 residues in the CDR3. CDR3 nucleotides: TGTGCCTGGAGTTCCGGGACAAACTATGGCTACACCTTC. It specifies CAWSSGTNYGYTF.

This clone was seen just once. V gene TRBV5-1 combines with J gene TRBJ2-5; 9 bases map to TRBD2. Germline loops: CDR1 SGHRS, CDR2 YFSETQ. J was trimmed by 4 bases and V by 2 bases; bases with no gene match: 9. CDR3 length: 16 residues. This CDR3 is CASSLSLAGRGETQYF. CDR3 DNA: TGCGCCAGCAGCTTATCACTAGCGGGTCGTGGAGAGACCCAGTACTTC.

CDR3 DNA sequence: TGTGCCAGCAGCTCGACAAGCGGACAGGGTGCTCAGTACTTC. Translating it yields CASSSTSGQGAQYF. The chain has TRBV7-6 and TRBJ2-7, with TRBD1 identical over 8 bases. The CDR3 contains 14 residues. The V and J ends lost 4 bases and 10 bases, in that order; junction bases with no gene match: 12. The germline CDR1 and CDR2 sequences are SGHVS and FNYEAQ. Full variable domain (outside the CDR3, taken from reference TRBV7-6 and TRBJ2-7): GAGVSQSPRYKVTKRGQDVALRCDPISGHVSLYWYRQALGQGPEFLTYFNYEAQQDKSGLPNDRFSAERPEGSISTLTIQRTEQRDSAMYRCASSSTSGQGAQYFGPGTRLTVT.

CDR3 loop: CASSLGTGKGYTF. Written as DNA, the CDR3 is TGCGCCAGCAGCTTGGGGACAGGGAAAGGCTACACCTTC. This sequence joins TRBV5-1 and TRBJ1-2; TRBD1 aligns across 8 bases. The CDR3 sequence is 13 residues long. With 0 bases clipped from V and 8 bases from J, the junction kept 3 bases outside the gene matches. Germline V gives CDR1 SGHRS, CDR2 YFSETQ.

The V call is TRBV4-3, the J call TRBJ2-5; tentatively, D is TRBD1 (6 bases). Germline V gives CDR1 LGHNA, CDR2 YSLEER. The length of the CDR3 is 15 residues. V was pared by 0 bases and J by 5 bases, with 13 bases between. CDR3 coding DNA: TGCGCCAGCAGCCAAGATGTTGGGGGCGGGGAGACCCAGTACTTC. Protein product: CASSQDVGGGETQYF.

This chain links TRBV5-1 with TRBJ2-1; the D gene is possibly TRBD2 (5 bases). Trimming removed 3 bases at V and 0 bases at J, with 13 bases between. This CDR3 comprises 16 residues. Germline assignment: CDR1 SGHRS and CDR2 YFSETQ. CDR3 nucleotide sequence: TGCGCCAGCAGCTCAGGACTGGACTCCTCCTACAATGAGCAGTTCTTC. Protein sequence: CASSSGLDSSYNEQFF.

This clone was counted a few times. The chain carries TRBV2 and TRBJ2-1, with D perhaps TRBD1 or TRBD2 (5 bases each). V was trimmed by 4 bases and J by 1 base, leaving 14 bases between them. This CDR3 contains 16 residues. The germline CDR1 and CDR2 sequences are SNHLY and FYNNEI. Written as DNA, the CDR3 is TGTGCCAGCAGTGCCACGAGGGGTTTTTCCTACAATGAGCAGTTCTTC. It translates to CASSATRGFSYNEQFF.

CDR3 residues: CASSPPRGTGGGYTF. Here the CDR3 DNA reads TGTGCCAGCAGTCCACCCCGAGGGACAGGGGGGGGCTACACCTTC. The V call is TRBV25-1, the J call TRBJ1-2; 11 bases match TRBD1. Germline V gene data show CDR1 as MGHDK and CDR2 as SYGVNS. With 5 bases clipped from V and 8 bases from J, the junction kept 10 bases outside the gene matches. The CDR3 spans 15 residues.

V and J are TRBV29-1 and TRBJ2-3; D could derive from TRBD1 or TRBD2 (5 bases each). Trimming cost V 8 bases and J 2 bases, with 17 bases left between them. Germline V CDR1 and CDR2: SQVTM, ANQGSEA. This CDR3 has 14 residues. The CDR3 loop reads CSTGTTASTDTQYF. The CDR3, as DNA: TGCAGCACTGGGACCACGGCATCCACAGATACGCAGTATTTT.

The chain couples TRBV25-1 to TRBJ1-1, with D possibly being TRBD1 (5 bases). Looked up from germline, CDR1 is MGHDK and CDR2 is SYGVNS. CDR3 length equals 12 residues. Trimming left V 1 base short and J 9 bases short, with 9 bases between. CDR3 in DNA: TGTGCCAGCAGTGAATTTGGGGGAAAAGCTTTCTTT. Translation: CASSEFGGKAFF.

The gene calls are TRBV19 and TRBJ2-6; D is unresolved. The CDR3 runs 14 residues. CDR1 and CDR2 from the germline V gene are LNHDA and SQIVND (reference sequence). V gave up 7 bases and J gave up 0 bases, with 7 bases separating them. The CDR3 bases are TGTGCCAGTATGGCCCTCTCTGGGGCCAACGTCCTGACTTTC. It encodes CASMALSGANVLTF. The variable domain in full, with the rest retrieved from reference TRBV19 and TRBJ2-6, is DGGITQSPKYLFRKEGQNVTLSCEQNLNHDAMYWYRQDPGQGLRLIYYSQIVNDFQKGDIAEGYSVSREKKESFPLTVTSAQKNPTAFYLCASMALSGANVLTFGAGSRLTVL.

Only one count was recorded for this clone. V gene TRBV5-6 combines with J gene TRBJ1-2; no definite D call. Trimming took 0 bases from V and 8 from J, leaving 17 bases between them. Germline CDR1 reads SGHDT; CDR2 reads YYEEEE. There are 15 residues in the CDR3. CDR3 DNA: TGTGCCAGCAGCTTGGTAGCACACCAAGTGGGAGGCTACACCTTC. This encodes CASSLVAHQVGGYTF.

Comment on this clone: Other DNA sequences of this sample code for an identical CDR3. V is TRBV20-1 and J is TRBJ2-7, with D perhaps matching TRBD1 (6 bases). CDR1 DFQATT and CDR2 SNEGSKA come from the germline V gene (reference sequence). V was clipped by 6 bases and J by 5 bases, with 11 bases between them. The CDR3 totals 11 residues. The CDR3 region is CSATRGDEQYF. CDR3 in DNA: TGCAGTGCAACCAGGGGCGACGAGCAGTACTTC.

The chain is built from TRBV7-8 and TRBJ2-7, with 10 bases identical to TRBD2. V lost 2 bases, J lost 0 bases, and 1 base stayed unmatched. The CDR3 runs to 15 residues. Germline V gene data show CDR1 as SGHVS and CDR2 as FQNEAQ. The CDR3 DNA sequence: TGTGCCAGCAGCTTATCTAGCGGGAGCTCCTACGAGCAGTACTTC. It yields the protein CASSLSSGSSYEQYF.

The V gene is TRBV23-1, the J gene TRBJ2-7, with D perhaps matching TRBD1 (6 bases). TRBV23-1 is known as an ORF, though its function is uncertain. Trimming pared 6 bases from V and 3 bases from J, leaving 18 bases between. The CDR3 consists of 15 residues. The CDR3 DNA sequence: TGCGCCAGCAGCCCGAGAGACAGGTGGGGCTACGAGCAGTACTTC. Protein sequence: CASSPRDRWGYEQYF.

The V and J genes are TRBV15 and TRBJ2-3; D remains ambiguous. V was clipped by 4 bases and J by 0 bases, with 11 bases between them. Germline V gives CDR1 LNHNV, CDR2 YYDKDF (reference sequence). The CDR3 has 15 residues. CDR3 DNA sequence: TGTGCCACCAGCACGGACCGGCTCAGCACAGATACGCAGTATTTT. Amino acid sequence: CATSTDRLSTDTQYF.